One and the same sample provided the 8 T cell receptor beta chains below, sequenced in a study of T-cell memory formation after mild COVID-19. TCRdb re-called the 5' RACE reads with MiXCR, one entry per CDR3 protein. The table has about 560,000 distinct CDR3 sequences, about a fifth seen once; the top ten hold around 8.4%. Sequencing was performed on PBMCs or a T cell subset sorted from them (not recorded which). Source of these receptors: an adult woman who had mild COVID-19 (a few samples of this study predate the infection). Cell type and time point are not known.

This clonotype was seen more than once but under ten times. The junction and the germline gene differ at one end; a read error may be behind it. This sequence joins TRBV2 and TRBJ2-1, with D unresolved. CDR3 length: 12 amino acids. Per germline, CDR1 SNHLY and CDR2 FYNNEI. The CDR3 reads CASSELLSGDIF. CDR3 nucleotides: TGTGCCAGCAGTGAACTTCTTTCGGGCGATATCTTC.

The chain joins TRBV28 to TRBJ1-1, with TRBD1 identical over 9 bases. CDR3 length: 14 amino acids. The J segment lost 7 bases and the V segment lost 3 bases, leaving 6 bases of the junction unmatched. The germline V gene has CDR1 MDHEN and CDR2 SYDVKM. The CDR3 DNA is TGTGCCAGCAGTTTTCCCTCGGGACAGGGTGAAGCTTTCTTT. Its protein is CASSFPSGQGEAFF.

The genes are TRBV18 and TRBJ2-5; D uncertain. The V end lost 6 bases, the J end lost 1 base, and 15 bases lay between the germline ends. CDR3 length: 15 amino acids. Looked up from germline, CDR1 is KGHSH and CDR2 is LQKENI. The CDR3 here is CASSLDPATQETQYF. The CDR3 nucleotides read TGTGCCAGCTCTCTGGACCCCGCCACCCAAGAGACCCAGTACTTC. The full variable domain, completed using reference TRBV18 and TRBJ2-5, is NAGVMQNPRHLVRRRGQEARLRCSPMKGHSHVYWYRQLPEEGLKFMVYLQKENIIDESGMPKERFSAEFPKEGPSILRIQQVVRGDSAAYFCASSLDPATQETQYFGPGTRLLVL.

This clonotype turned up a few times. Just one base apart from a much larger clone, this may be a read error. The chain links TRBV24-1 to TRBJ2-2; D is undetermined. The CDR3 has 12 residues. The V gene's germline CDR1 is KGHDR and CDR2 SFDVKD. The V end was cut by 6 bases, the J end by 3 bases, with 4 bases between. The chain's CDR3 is CATSLYTGELFF. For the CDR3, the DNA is TGTGCCACCAGTTTGTACACCGGGGAGCTGTTTTTT.

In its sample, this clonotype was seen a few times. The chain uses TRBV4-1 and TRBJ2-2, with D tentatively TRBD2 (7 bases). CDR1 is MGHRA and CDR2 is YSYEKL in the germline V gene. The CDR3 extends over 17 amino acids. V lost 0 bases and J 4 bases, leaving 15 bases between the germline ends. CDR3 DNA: TGCGCCAGCAGCCAAGATAGGGGGGGCTCTACCACCGGGGAGCTGTTTTTT. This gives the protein CASSQDRGGSTTGELFF.

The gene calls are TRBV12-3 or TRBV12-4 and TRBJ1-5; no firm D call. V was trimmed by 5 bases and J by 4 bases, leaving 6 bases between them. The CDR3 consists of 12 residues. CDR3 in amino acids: CASSLKNQPQHF. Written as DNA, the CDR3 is TGTGCCAGCAGTCTGAAGAATCAGCCCCAGCATTTT.

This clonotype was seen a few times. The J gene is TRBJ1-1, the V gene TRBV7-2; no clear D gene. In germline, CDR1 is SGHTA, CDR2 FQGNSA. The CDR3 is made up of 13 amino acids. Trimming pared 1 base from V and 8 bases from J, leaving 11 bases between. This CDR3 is CASSLVSAGEAFF. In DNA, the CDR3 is TGTGCCAGCAGCTTAGTGTCGGCCGGGGAAGCTTTCTTT.

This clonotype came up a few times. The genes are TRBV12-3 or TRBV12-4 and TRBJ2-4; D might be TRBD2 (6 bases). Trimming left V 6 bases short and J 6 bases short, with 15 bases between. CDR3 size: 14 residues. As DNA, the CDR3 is TGTGCCAGCAGCCGCGGGACCTGGGGAAACATTCAGTACTTC. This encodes CASSRGTWGNIQYF.